This TCR beta chain came from a study of immune cell composition in non-small cell lung cancer. TCRdb's copy holds only in-frame clones and misses some; the assay was immunoSEQ multiplex PCR. The table records just under 2,000 clones, over 55% of them present only once. By its share, this clone is large. Normal lung sampling was at least 3 cm from the tumour, as distant as possible. The CDR3 contains 15 residues. Losses at the gene ends were 4 bases for V and 1 base for J; bases not matched to a gene: 7. In germline, CDR1 is SGHNT, CDR2 YYREEE (reference sequence). This TCR was recovered from a human donor with non-small cell lung cancer. The rearrangement uses TRBV5-4 and TRBJ2-7; 8 nucleotides match TRBD1. Sequenced sample: non-adjacent lung tissue. The CDR3 loop reads CASSLGTGMSYEQYF. The CDR3 nucleotides read TGTGCCAGCAGCCTCGGGACAGGAATGTCCTACGAGCAGTACTTC. Together with reference TRBV5-4 and TRBJ2-7, the CDR3 gives the full variable domain: ETGVTQSPTHLIKTRGQQVTLRCSSQSGHNTVSWYQQALGQGPQFIFQYYREEENGRGNFPPRFSGLQFPNYSSELNVNALELDDSALYLCASSLGTGMSYEQYFGPGTRLTVT.